The sequence of this TCR beta chain was determined in a study of T cell repertoires in cytomegalovirus infection. Study details: Recently identified HLA-C-restricted CMV epitopes and well-studied HLA-B-restricted CMV epitopes were used by the study. Regarding the study as a whole: CMV-specific HLA-C-restricted TCR beta clonotypes dominated the ex vivo response.

Germline V gene lookup returns CDR1 DFQATT and CDR2 SNEGSKA (reference sequence). The CDR3 sequence is 16 residues long. The ends lost 0 bases at V and 0 bases at J; junction bases unmatched: 5. TCRdb re-analysed the reads in MiXCR, keeping a single row per CDR3 protein. The sample contains hundreds of thousands of distinct CDR3 sequences, approximately 32% of which appear only once. Comments on this clonotype: Its antigen is unidentified.

Sequenced here: cultured PBMCs, sampled from culture after CMV antigen stimulation. This chain uses TRBV20-1 with TRBJ2-1; 7 bases match TRBD2. The source is a human donor in good health (CMV status not recorded). Some clones in this sample may be carry-over from other donors' samples. CDR3 in DNA: TGCAGTGCTAGAGATCGGGGACTACTCTCCTACAATGAGCAGTTCTTC. It is translated as CSARDRGLLSYNEQFF.